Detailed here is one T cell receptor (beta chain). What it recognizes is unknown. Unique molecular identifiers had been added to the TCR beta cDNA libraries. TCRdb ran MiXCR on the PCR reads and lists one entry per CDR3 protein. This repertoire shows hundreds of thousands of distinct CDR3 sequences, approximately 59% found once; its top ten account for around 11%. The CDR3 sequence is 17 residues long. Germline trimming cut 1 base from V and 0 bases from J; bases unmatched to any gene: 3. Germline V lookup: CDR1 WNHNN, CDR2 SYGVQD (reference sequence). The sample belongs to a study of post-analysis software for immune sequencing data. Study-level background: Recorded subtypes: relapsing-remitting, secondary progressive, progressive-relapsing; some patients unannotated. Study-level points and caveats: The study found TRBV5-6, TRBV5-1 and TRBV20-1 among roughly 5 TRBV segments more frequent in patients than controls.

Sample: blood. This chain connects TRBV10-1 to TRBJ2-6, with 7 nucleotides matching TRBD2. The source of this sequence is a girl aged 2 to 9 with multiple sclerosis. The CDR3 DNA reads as TGCGCCAGCAGTGAGTTAGCGGGTGTCTCTGGGGCCAACGTCCTGACTTTC. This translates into CASSELAGVSGANVLTF.